The next 24 T cell receptor beta chains were all read from a single sample in a study of cytomegalovirus exposure and HLA in healthy donors (dated by TCRdb to 2016 to 2017). Libraries were prepared through the immunoSEQ multiplex PCR assay. The multiplex PCR relied on a mix of 60 forward primers for TCR Vbeta segments and 13 reverse primers for TCR Jbeta segments. TCRdb holds this immuneACCESS table with in-frame rearrangements only. Some clones are missing; in checked studies, unresolved V genes explain under half, and the rest has no known cause. Across this sample there are 180,000 or so clones, with more than 65% seen only once. Clones ranked in the top ten supply 2% to 2.5% of the sample. Sequenced: PBMCs. The receptors were gathered from a woman in her twenties or thirties in good health and CMV-seropositive.

In DNA, the CDR3 is TGTGCCAGCAGCGTTTTCTCCGTTTATTCGCGAGATGGTCAGCCCCAGCATTTT. This sequence encodes CASSVFSVYSRDGQPQHF. The chain joins TRBV9 to TRBJ1-5; D remains unclear. Germline lookup yields CDR1 SGDLS and CDR2 YYNGEE. The length of the CDR3 is 18 residues. V was trimmed by 2 bases and J by 6 bases, leaving 24 bases between them.

The chain employs TRBV18 and TRBJ2-1; 10 bases are a match to TRBD2. Germline V CDR1 and CDR2: KGHSH, LQKENI. This CDR3 region has 15 residues. The trim removed 2 bases at V and 6 bases at J, leaving 4 bases unmatched. CDR3 in amino acids: CASSPGLADRNEQFF. The CDR3 nucleotides are TGTGCCAGCTCACCAGGACTAGCGGACCGCAATGAGCAGTTCTTC.

The chain has TRBV30 and TRBJ2-1; D is perhaps TRBD2 (6 bases). CDR3 length: 13 residues. Trimming pared 7 bases from V and 15 bases from J, leaving 25 bases between. Looked up from germline, CDR1 is GTSNPN and CDR2 is SVGIG (reference sequence). CDR3 in amino acids: CASTTYQLARRFF. For the CDR3, the DNA is TGTGCCTCGACGACCTACCAACTAGCCAGGAGGTTCTTC. Together with reference TRBV30 and TRBJ2-1, the CDR3 gives the full variable domain: SQTIHQWPATLVQPVGSPLSLECTVEGTSNPNLYWYRQAAGRGLQLLFYSVGIGQISSEVPQNLSASRPQDRQFILSSKKLLLSDSGFYLCASTTYQLARRFFGPGTRLTVL.

This chain links TRBV5-4 with TRBJ2-6, with 13 bases aligning to TRBD2. V lost 7 bases to trimming and J lost 2 bases; unmatched junction nucleotides: 9. The V gene's germline CDR1 is SGHNT and CDR2 YYREEE (reference sequence). The CDR3 consists of 18 residues. The CDR3 nucleotides are TGTGCCAGCTCCACTCCACTAGCGGGGGGGCCTGGGGCCAACGTCCTGACTTTC. It specifies CASSTPLAGGPGANVLTF.

The chain carries TRBV4-3 and TRBJ2-1; tentatively, D is TRBD1 (6 bases). This CDR3 region has 15 residues. Germline V CDR1 and CDR2: LGHNA, YSLEER. The V end was cut by 0 bases, the J end by 2 bases, with 8 bases between. CDR3 DNA sequence: TGCGCCAGCAGCCAAGAAACAGGGACCTACAATGAGCAGTTCTTC. Protein sequence: CASSQETGTYNEQFF.

The V gene is TRBV10-3, the J gene TRBJ2-5; 10 nucleotides match TRBD2. Germline V CDR1 and CDR2: ENHRY, SYGVKD. There are 17 residues in the CDR3. The J segment lost 5 bases and the V segment lost 2 bases, leaving 11 bases of the junction unmatched. The CDR3 nucleotides read TGTGCCATCAGTGAGCCCTTCGGAGCGGGGGGGCCGGAGACCCAGTACTTC. Its translation: CAISEPFGAGGPETQYF.

The chain couples TRBV6-5 to TRBJ1-1; D is unresolved. Per the germline V gene, CDR1 is MNHEY and CDR2 is SVGAGI. This CDR3 contains 14 residues. Trimming shortened V by 6 bases and J by 5 bases, and 16 bases separated the two germline ends. The CDR3 sequence: CASRGRTGKTEAFF. CDR3 bases: TGTGCCAGCAGGGGCCGGACGGGAAAAACTGAAGCTTTCTTT.

The CDR3 region is CASSQEEGGRGLEGYTF. CDR3 DNA sequence: TGTGCCAGCAGCCAAGAAGAAGGTGGAAGGGGATTGGAGGGCTACACCTTC. This rearrangement joins TRBV4-2 to TRBJ1-2; TRBD1 is a possible D gene (5 bases). Trimming removed 0 bases at V and 8 bases at J, with 22 bases between. Per germline, CDR1 LGHNA and CDR2 YNFKEQ. The CDR3 totals 17 residues.

The chain carries TRBV2 and TRBJ1-2; D gene ambiguous. V was pared by 2 bases and J by 3 bases, with 10 bases between. The CDR3 covers 14 residues. Germline V gene data show CDR1 as SNHLY and CDR2 as FYNNEI. CDR3 amino acids: CASSEKGGDYGYTF. In nucleotides, the CDR3 is TGTGCCAGCAGTGAAAAGGGAGGCGACTATGGCTACACCTTC. Based on the CDR3 plus reference TRBV2 and TRBJ1-2, the full variable domain is EPEVTQTPSHQVTQMGQEVILRCVPISNHLYFYWYRQILGQKVEFLVSFYNNEISEKSEIFDDQFSVERPDGSNFTLKIRSTKLEDSAMYFCASSEKGGDYGYTFGSGTRLTVV.

The gene calls are TRBV5-6 and TRBJ2-3; no firm D call. Germline V gene data show CDR1 as SGHDT and CDR2 as YYEEEE. The CDR3 sequence is 14 residues long. V was clipped by 0 bases and J by 4 bases, with 9 bases between them. The CDR3 reads CASSLVSGPDTQYF. As DNA, the CDR3 is TGTGCCAGCAGCTTGGTGTCAGGCCCAGATACGCAGTATTTT.

On this clone: Additional DNA sequences in this sample encode the identical CDR3. This chain uses TRBV9 with TRBJ2-2, with D tentatively TRBD2 (5 bases). V was cut by 4 bases and J by 4 bases, with 8 bases left in between. There are 13 residues in the CDR3. CDR1 is SGDLS, CDR2 YYNGEE, per germline. This chain's CDR3 is CASSPRGTGELFF. The CDR3 region has the DNA TGTGCCAGCAGCCCCCGGGGCACCGGGGAGCTGTTTTTT.

The chain joins TRBV6-6 to TRBJ1-5, with TRBD1 as a possible D gene (6 bases). CDR1 is MNHNY and CDR2 is SVGAGI in the germline V gene (reference sequence). With 2 bases removed from V and 2 bases from J, the gap between germline ends came to 13 bases. The CDR3 has 16 residues. The CDR3 nucleotides read TGTGCCAGCAGTTACGGGCGGGGGCGAGGCAATCAGCCCCAGCATTTT. Translated: CASSYGRGRGNQPQHF.

This chain connects TRBV10-3 to TRBJ2-7; TRBD1 agrees at 11 bases. CDR3 length: 16 amino acids. Germline CDR1 and CDR2: ENHRY and SYGVKD. Trimming cost V 6 bases and J 0 bases; bases outside gene matches: 7. CDR3 amino acids: CAISEPGQGVSYEQYF. The CDR3 region has the DNA TGTGCCATCAGCGAACCGGGACAGGGGGTCTCCTACGAGCAGTACTTC.

V usage is TRBV7-9 and J usage is TRBJ2-1; D gene uncertain. Germline lookup yields CDR1 SEHNR and CDR2 FQNEAQ (reference sequence). V was trimmed by 5 bases and J by 8 bases, leaving 16 bases between them. The CDR3 contains 14 residues. The chain's CDR3 is CASSPRALYDEQFF. CDR3 bases: TGTGCCAGCAGCCCCCGAGCCCTTTACGATGAGCAGTTCTTC.

The chain couples TRBV15 to TRBJ1-2; D might be TRBD1 (6 bases). Looked up from germline, CDR1 is LNHNV and CDR2 is YYDKDF (reference sequence). Trimming left V 1 base short and J 8 bases short, with 11 bases between. CDR3 size: 13 residues. CDR3 nucleotide sequence: TGTGCCACCAGCAGAGTGCAGGGGTTAGGCTACACCTTC. Its protein product is CATSRVQGLGYTF.

V usage is TRBV27 and J usage is TRBJ1-6; D unresolved. V lost 0 bases and J 11 bases, leaving 8 bases between the germline ends. The CDR3 extends over 13 amino acids. In germline, CDR1 is MNHEY, CDR2 SMNVEV (reference sequence). This CDR3 reads CASSLSVTAPLHF. The CDR3 DNA reads as TGTGCCAGCAGTTTATCTGTTACGGCACCCCTCCACTTT.

The chain carries TRBV4-1 and TRBJ2-2, with TRBD1 matching 9 bases. V shed 1 base, J shed 6 bases, and the junction held 6 bases outside the gene matches. The CDR3 extends over 16 amino acids. Germline lookup yields CDR1 MGHRA and CDR2 YSYEKL. CDR3 nucleotide sequence: TGCGCCAGCAGCCAAGTGGGACAGGGAGAACCCGGGGAGCTGTTTTTT. It is translated as CASSQVGQGEPGELFF.

The chain couples TRBV7-2 to TRBJ2-5; possibly TRBD1 for D (5 bases). Germline V gene data show CDR1 as SGHTA and CDR2 as FQGNSA. The V end lost 2 bases, the J end lost 2 bases, and 12 bases lay between the germline ends. The CDR3 has 15 amino acids. This CDR3 reads CASSLKGHSQETQYF. As DNA, the CDR3 is TGTGCCAGCAGCTTAAAAGGACATTCTCAAGAGACCCAGTACTTC.

V is TRBV11-3 and J is TRBJ1-6, with TRBD1 identical over 7 bases. V shed 5 bases, J shed 6 bases, and the junction held 4 bases outside the gene matches. CDR1 and CDR2 from the germline V gene are SGHNT and YENEEA. This CDR3 has 14 amino acids. The CDR3 spells CASSPRQGNSPLHF. The CDR3 nucleotides are TGTGCCAGCAGCCCGAGACAGGGTAATTCACCCCTCCACTTT. The full variable domain, rest sourced from reference TRBV11-3 and TRBJ1-6, is EAGVVQSPRYKIIEKKQPVAFWCNPISGHNTLYWYLQNLGQGPELLIRYENEEAVDDSQLPKDRFSAERLKGVDSTLKIQPAELGDSAVYLCASSPRQGNSPLHFGNGTRLTVT.

The chain combines TRBV19 with TRBJ2-3, with 8 bases fitting TRBD2. The CDR3 runs to 15 residues. Germline V gene data show CDR1 as LNHDA and CDR2 as SQIVND (reference sequence). V dropped 2 bases and J dropped 4; count of bases not matched to a gene: 5. The CDR3 protein is CASSISGGSADTQYF. The CDR3 nucleotides are TGTGCCAGTAGTATAAGCGGGGGAAGCGCAGATACGCAGTATTTT.

This chain joins TRBV7-2 and TRBJ2-1; TRBD2 aligns across 13 bases. The germline gives CDR1 SGHTA, CDR2 FQGNSA. This CDR3 has 16 amino acids. V lost 4 bases, J lost 9 bases, and 9 bases stayed unmatched. The CDR3, as DNA: TGTGCCAGCAGCTCCGGGACTAGCGGGACGTGGGCTGAGCAGTTCTTC. The encoded protein is CASSSGTSGTWAEQFF.

The V and J genes are TRBV28 and TRBJ2-7, with TRBD2 matching over 8 bases. Losses at the gene ends were 5 bases for V and 3 bases for J; bases not matched to a gene: 3. In germline, CDR1 is MDHEN, CDR2 SYDVKM. This CDR3 contains 13 residues. The CDR3 here is CASSRTSGYEQYF. CDR3 sequence (DNA): TGTGCCAGCAGTCGTACTAGCGGCTACGAGCAGTACTTC.

The chain carries TRBV9 and TRBJ2-3; possible D gene TRBD1, 7 bases. The germline V and J ends were trimmed by 3 bases and 4 bases, with 18 bases remaining between them. The CDR3 is 16 residues long. The V gene's germline CDR1 is SGDLS and CDR2 YYNGEE. The CDR3 spells CASSGGGGARADTQYF. DNA for the CDR3: TGTGCCAGCAGCGGAGGGGGCGGGGCTCGCGCAGATACGCAGTATTTT. Drawing the rest from reference TRBV9 and TRBJ2-3, the complete variable domain is DSGVTQTPKHLITATGQRVTLRCSPRSGDLSVYWYQQSLDQGLQFLIQYYNGEERAKGNILERFSAQQFPDLHSELNLSSLELGDSALYFCASSGGGGARADTQYFGPGTRLTVL.

The rearrangement uses TRBV15 and TRBJ2-7; D call uncertain. The V end was cut by 1 base, the J end by 2 bases, with 18 bases between. This CDR3 region has 17 residues. CDR1 and CDR2 from the germline V gene are LNHNV and YYDKDF (reference sequence). The DNA for the CDR3 is TGTGCCACCAGCAGAGCACCGGCGTCTAGAGTCCCCTACGAGCAGTACTTC. Translating it yields CATSRAPASRVPYEQYF.